The clone carrying this T cell receptor (beta chain) is judged medium-sized. The antigen is not known. TCRdb reprocessed the 5' RACE reads via MiXCR and lists one record per CDR3 protein. The table has approximately 10,000 distinct CDR3 sequences, roughly 25% seen once. Study-level findings and limits: Greatest tumor Treg TCR overlap was with tumor naive CD4+ cells.

Treg sorting used a CD4+CD25+CD127-/low gate. Germline V gives CDR1 SGHRS, CDR2 YFSETQ. Losses at the gene ends were 1 base for V and 2 bases for J; bases not matched to a gene: 3. The CDR3 consists of 15 residues. This sequence was found in a female donor with breast cancer. Sample: Tregs sorted from blood. The J gene is TRBJ2-1, the V gene TRBV5-1; TRBD2 matches at 7 bases. CDR3 amino acids: CASSLPSGAYNEQFF. The CDR3 DNA sequence: TGCGCCAGCAGCTTGCCCAGCGGGGCCTACAATGAGCAGTTCTTC.